This T cell receptor beta chain comes out of a study of blood T cell repertoires in COVID-19. Study-level background: The origin of the acute and convalescent COVID-19 samples was the United States, Italy and Spain.

V was clipped by 3 bases and J by 18 bases; unmatched bases: 11. The CDR3 has 13 residues. Original data processing: Amplification with reference gene primers provided the estimates of nucleated cell counts. Only in-frame clones appear in the TCRdb table, and some are missing; sequencing was by immunoSEQ multiplex PCR. The V and J calls and clone size come from that table; D and trimming were worked out from the DNA. The sample has some 200,000 clones, 82% seen once; the top ten hold roughly 12%. Residents of approximately 25 US areas, aged about 18 to 89 years, made up the participants. All recovered Cohort 3 donors got two negative PCRs, got clearance, or saw symptom resolution.

Sequencing was performed on PBMCs or T cells enriched from blood (not recorded which). The rearrangement links TRBV12-3 or TRBV12-4 to TRBJ1-6; 7 bases fit TRBD1. The source is a middle-aged man who had recovered from COVID-19. The CDR3 loop reads CASSFGQAPNTHF. DNA for the CDR3: TGTGCCAGCAGTTTTGGACAGGCACCGAACACCCACTTT.